The sequence of this T cell receptor beta chain was determined in a study of cytomegalovirus exposure and HLA in healthy donors (dated by TCRdb to the late 2010s). For context, the study as a whole: In an earlier analysis of fewer than 750 of the donors, approximately 260 Gb of sequence data and roughly 100 million unique TCR beta sequences from about 190 million T cells were reported. Typing coverage differed by locus: A, B, C, DRB1 and DQB1 were typed in about 629-640 donors, DQA1 in approximately 520, DPA1 in 600 to 610, and DPB1 in just under 490. A handful of DR-DQ haplotypes were handled as single units for association and clustering because linkage in the cohort was strong. Alongside the repertoire data, information on donor age, sex, ethnicity and CMV serostatus was compiled. Approximately 300 gigabases of sequencing data and tens of millions of unique TCR sequences were included in an early release covering around 600 HLA-typed donors. Among about 360 genotyped donors of the cohort, an average of roughly 240,000 unique TCR beta nucleotide sequences were sequenced per donor, roughly 20% of them non-productive. Every repertoire in the discovery cohort had been generated on one and the same sequencing platform. In a later analysis, previously published TCR beta repertoires from fewer than 750 donors were re-analyzed and high-resolution HLA genotyping was added so that TCR occurrence patterns could be studied. An earlier analysis of about 600 of the donors used high-throughput TCR beta sequencing to judge whether each TCR beta V gene segment behaved as functional or pseudogenic. A separate validation cohort of 100 to 150 different subjects was used in addition to the approximately 700-subject first cohort. The study combined high-throughput TCR immunosequencing, statistical association of individual TCRs with disease status, and machine learning to predict cytomegalovirus infection status. In the later analysis, no new phenotypic data were used to find candidate immune exposures; instead, reliance was placed on TCR beta sequences and their occurrence across donors. Genome-wide SNP genotypes for about 60% of the 666 donors were used in a later genetic analysis, which treated that subset as a discovery cohort. Using immunosequencing, the study profiled T cell repertoires from around 670 subjects and related those repertoires to cytomegalovirus serostatus. HLA typing covered class I and class II loci at four-digit resolution. The genetic ancestry cluster associated with self-reported Caucasian donors included 70% to 85% of the approximately 400 genotyped donors. The study was designed to test whether signatures of past pathogen exposure could be identified by cataloging public T cell receptors. Points the paper makes about the study in general: When HLA alleles, especially DR and DQ, strongly co-occurred, TCR associations were difficult to assign to individual alleles. Correlated functional status among segregating V segments might reflect linkage disequilibrium, but an unknown experimental factor could not be ruled out. Specific HLA alleles were associated with roughly 17,000 TCR beta sequences at a false discovery rate of 0.05 in a later analysis. Only TCR beta chains were sequenced in this cohort, and the absence of alpha or paired-chain data limited detectable features. Broadly in line with IMGT annotations, most TCR beta V segments showed up in productive rearrangements about 87% or about 30% of the time in an earlier analysis of 587 of the donors. Across donors, most TCR sequences were observed very rarely, whereas some public TCRs were present in many individuals. A later genetic analysis reported fewer N-insertions in productive TCRs among donors in an Asian-associated ancestry cluster than the approximately 670-donor mean. A cluster of highly shared sequence variants was judged likely to be a technical artifact of the sequencing pipeline. Because HLA typing was unavailable for some donors at each locus, only the typed subset was used in association tests. Some IMGT-functional V segments, including TRBV6-2 and TRBV6-3, could not be distinguished by the 87-base-pair reads and were therefore excluded. The presence/absence analyses assumed that sequencing depth was roughly uniform across donors, and that assumption may not be true. A later genetic analysis associated a missense DCLRE1C variant with V-gene and J-gene trimming of TCR beta chains, and an independent cohort replicated the association. The earlier analysis of some 540 of the donors excluded roughly 17 rarely observed V segments, including chromosome 9 orphons, because counts were too low. According to the authors, the approach could potentially be generalized to other disease states and immunological phenotypes. In a later analysis, most CMV-associated TCR beta chains were found to appear HLA-restricted, with HLA associations seemingly driven largely by CMV exposure. A further reported finding was that TCR beta sequences accurately predicted the HLA-A and HLA-B alleles for most subjects in the first cohort. Three of the identified cytomegalovirus-associated TCR beta chains were confirmed in vitro to be specific for cytomegalovirus antigens. In a later analysis, HLA-associated TCR beta chains were found to be more clonally expanded and to have lower generation probabilities than equally common non-associated chains. CMV serostatus was the only immune exposure information available for the cohort. A later analysis reported that several top co-occurrence clusters appeared linked to parvovirus B19, influenza, CMV and Epstein-Barr virus. The classifier was reported to diagnose cytomegalovirus status with high specificity and sensitivity in both the original cohort and the validation cohort. The study gave a list of 150 to 200 TCR beta chains associated with cytomegalovirus. In a later analysis, the rate of TCR association differed among HLA loci, with DRB1 alleles having the most associated TCRs and HLA-C alleles having the fewest.

A word on this clone: What antigen it recognizes has not been identified. Within one base of it there is no much larger clone, and no base qualities were kept.

The cohort consisted of approximately 670 healthy bone marrow donors. At the time of sampling, every cohort member was nominally healthy, though immune exposures that went unrecorded were likely present. The donor was CMV seropositive and belonged to the group of 250 to 350 seropositive cohort members. Every donor gave a peripheral blood sample, and the peripheral blood mononuclear cells from that sample were used for TCR beta sequencing. The Qiagen DNeasy Blood Extraction Kit was used to extract genomic DNA from the blood cell samples. CDR1 SGHRS and CDR2 YFSETQ were looked up in the germline V gene. V is reduced by 2 bases and J by 6 bases, leaving a spacing of 9 bases between them. Taken from cysteine to phenylalanine, the CDR3 has 12 residues. Only CDR3 DNA remains: 36 bases, in frame from the first base. The receptor library was made with the immunoSEQ multiplex PCR assay. A mixture of 60 forward primers for TCR Vbeta segments and 13 reverse primers for TCR Jbeta segments was used in the multiplex PCR. A multiplex PCR assay on genomic DNA amplified the CDR3 region of rearranged TCR beta genes. The amplified TCR beta libraries were sequenced on the Illumina HiSeq System as 87-base-pair reads. From the authors' description of their analysis: In a later analysis, some 80 million unique TCR beta chains were counted across the 666 repertoires, and around 10 million of these chains were shared by at least two donors. To remove PCR and sequencing errors, raw reads were error-corrected and collapsed into unique sequences using a nearest-neighbor algorithm that merged closely related sequences. V, D and J gene segments were assigned by aligning CDR3 sequences to IMGT reference sequences. For a sequence to be retained, a match of at least six nucleotides to both a V gene segment and a J gene segment was required. Rearrangements were classified as productive when the CDR3 lacked stop codons and remained in frame with V and J, and all other rearrangements were classified as non-productive. CDR3 was defined by IMGT convention, running from the second conserved V-encoded cysteine to the conserved J-encoded phenylalanine. Sequences without an unambiguous match to a single V gene segment were excluded from the earlier analysis of almost 600 of the donors. In an earlier analysis of a few hundred of the donors, V segments were called functional above 56.7% productive rearrangements and were called segregating when the between-donor standard deviation exceeded 5%. A statistical classification framework was built for diagnosing cytomegalovirus status from the catalog of TCR beta chain sequences. V and J gene assignment, in a later analysis, came from comparing TCR nucleotide sequences with IMGT/GENE-DB human TR gene sequences. In a later analysis, CDR3 sequences and most-parsimonious VDJ recombination scenarios were assigned using the TCRdist pipeline. In a later analysis, each TCR beta chain was defined by its CDR3 amino acid sequence together with its V-gene family, and reads lacking a unique V-gene family were excluded. A later analysis removed roughly 590 highly shared, low-generation-probability nucleotide sequences to deal with suspected cross-contamination and a sequencing artifact. In a later analysis, a clonal expansion index for each public chain was calculated from normalized within-repertoire ranks of inferred template counts. In a later analysis, generation probabilities were computed with a VDJ recombination model fitted to out-of-frame rearrangements, and the resulting probabilities were checked against IGoR. In a later analysis, TCR-TCR, TCR-HLA and TCR-CMV co-occurrence was scored with hypergeometric tests, and a repertoire-size bias correction was applied to TCR pairs. To estimate false discovery rates, a later analysis permuted the HLA or CMV assignments 20 times. In a later analysis, co-occurring TCRs were grouped using DBSCAN, and TCRdist sequence similarity was added for clustering within HLA-allele-positive subsets. Co-occurrence clustering excluded repertoires with fewer than 30,000 or more than 120,000 public chains, plus five with anomalous nucleotide sharing. TCRdb limited this immuneACCESS table to in-frame rearrangements with V and J called. A share of clones is missing; checked studies link under half to unresolved V genes, and the rest is unexplained. V and J calls and clone size come straight from that table; D and trimming were deduced from the DNA. The sample table shows some 150,000 clones, and 55% to 70% are seen once. The biggest ten clones account for around 7.1% of the sample.

Sequencing used PBMCs. This TCR was sampled from a woman aged 55 to 70 in good health and CMV-seropositive. The chain couples TRBV5-1 to TRBJ2-7; too little of a D gene remains to name it. This receptor carries the CDR3 CASSFTATEQYF. The bases read TGCGCCAGCAGCTTTACAGCTACCGAGCAGTACTTC.